This T cell receptor beta chain emerged from a study of beta chain features in type 1 diabetes. Trimming cost V 6 bases and J 0 bases, with 11 bases left between them. Germline V gene lookup returns CDR1 KGHSH and CDR2 LQKENI. The length of the CDR3 is 15 residues. The table lists this clone with a few counts. Antigen unknown. The same CDR3 also results from other DNA sequences found in this sample. cDNA synthesis used the whole RNA isolate, giving expressed TCRB sequences. The assay was immunoSEQ multiplex PCR, and TCRdb's table has in-frame clones only and misses some. This sample has 300,000 to 350,000 clones, with around 9.3% found just once. General study findings and limits: TCRB CDR3s were moderately but significantly shorter in Type 1 diabetes patients in all four CD4+ subsets. When cDNA is sequenced, cells with high TCR expression could be over-represented. Researchers reported that naive, central memory and Treg TCRB repertoires appeared more similar in patients than in healthy donors. Fewer insertions but more deletions were seen at VDJ junctions in type 1 diabetes patients.

CD45RO/CCR7/CD25/CD127/CD95/CD27 staining was used to isolate CD4+ naive, central memory, regulatory and stem cell-like memory cells by sorting. Sequencing was done on a sample of central memory CD4+ T cells from blood. The receptor was isolated from a man between 25 and 39 years old with type 1 diabetes. The V gene is TRBV18, the J gene TRBJ2-2; TRBD2 might be the D (6 bases). The CDR3 region has the DNA TGTGCCAGCTCCCCCGGGGGAGCGAACACCGGGGAGCTGTTTTTT. Translated, it gives CASSPGGANTGELFF.